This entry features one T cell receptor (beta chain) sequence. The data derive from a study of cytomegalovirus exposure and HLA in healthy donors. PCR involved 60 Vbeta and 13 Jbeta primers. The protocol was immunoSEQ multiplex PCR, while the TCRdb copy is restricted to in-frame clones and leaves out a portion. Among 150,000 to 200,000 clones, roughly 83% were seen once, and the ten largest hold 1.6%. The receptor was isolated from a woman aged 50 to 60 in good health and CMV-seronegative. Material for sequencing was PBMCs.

In DNA, the CDR3 is TGCGCCAGCAGCTTACCAGACAGGGTAGGGAATTCACCCCTCCACTTT. It yields the protein CASSLPDRVGNSPLHF. V usage is TRBV5-1 and J usage is TRBJ1-6, with 7 nucleotides matching TRBD1. J lost 7 bases, V lost 2 bases, and 9 bases had no gene match. The CDR3 runs to 16 residues. Looked up from germline, CDR1 is SGHRS and CDR2 is YFSETQ.